The 16 T cell receptor beta chains listed next were all sequenced from one sample in a study of blood T cell repertoires in COVID-19. Only in-frame clones appear in the TCRdb table, and some are missing; sequencing was by immunoSEQ multiplex PCR. The sample lists under 250,000 clones, about 84% occurring once. Specimen: peripheral blood. Every receptor here comes from a woman aged 80 or over with COVID-19, enrolled during active disease.

This clone was seen only a few times. This chain uses TRBV7-2 with TRBJ2-5; 7 nucleotides match TRBD1. Per germline, CDR1 SGHTA and CDR2 FQGNSA. This CDR3 has 15 amino acids. Trimming at V came to 5 bases and at J to 1 base, leaving 7 bases not matched to a gene. This CDR3 is CASSPLGTAQETQYF. CDR3 coding DNA: TGTGCCAGCAGCCCGTTAGGGACAGCCCAAGAGACCCAGTACTTC.

The V call is TRBV3-1 (or the pseudogene TRBV3-2), the J call TRBJ2-5; 7 bases match TRBD2. Germline V gives CDR1 LGHDT, CDR2 YNNKEL (reference sequence). Trimming removed 3 bases from V and 5 bases from J; junction bases left unmatched: 6. This CDR3 is 14 amino acids long. CDR3 amino acids: CASSHLGEGETQYF. CDR3 DNA sequence: TGTGCCAGCAGCCATCTAGGGGAGGGGGAGACCCAGTACTTC.

The chain is built from TRBV7-9 and TRBJ1-1, with D possibly TRBD1 on 6 matching bases. CDR1 is SEHNR and CDR2 is FQNEAQ in the germline V gene (reference sequence). Deletions cut 5 bases from V and 5 bases from J, with 12 bases between. CDR3 length: 13 residues. This chain's CDR3 is CASSPGTPTEAFF. The CDR3 DNA reads TGTGCCAGCAGCCCTGGGACACCTACTGAAGCTTTCTTT.

The chain employs TRBV19 and TRBJ1-5, with 10 nucleotides matching TRBD1. The CDR3 loop spans 15 amino acids. The germline V gene encodes CDR1 LNHDA and CDR2 SQIVND (reference sequence). V was clipped by 7 bases and J by 5 bases; unmatched bases: 8. In DNA, the CDR3 is TGTGCCAGTACCACCGGGACAGGGGTTTATCAGCCCCAGCATTTT. Translated: CASTTGTGVYQPQHF.

CDR3 sequence reads: CASSLPAGGLDEQFF. DNA for the CDR3: TGCGCCAGCAGCTTGCCGGCGGGGGGGCTGGATGAGCAGTTCTTC. V usage is TRBV5-1 and J usage is TRBJ2-1; 9 bases are shared with TRBD2. The CDR3 sequence is 15 residues long. Germline V gene data show CDR1 as SGHRS and CDR2 as YFSETQ. Unmatched junction bases numbered 7, after V lost 1 base and J lost 8 bases.

CDR3 amino acids: CASSLSTRGEEQYF. The DNA for the CDR3 is TGTGCCAGCAGTTTATCGACCAGGGGTGAAGAGCAGTACTTC. The rearrangement links TRBV27 to TRBJ2-7; D might be TRBD1 (6 bases). V lost 0 bases and J lost 7, with 13 bases in between. Germline CDR1 reads MNHEY; CDR2 reads SMNVEV (reference sequence). This CDR3 contains 14 residues.

The rearrangement joins TRBV7-6 to TRBJ1-4, with D uncertain. V lost 1 base to trimming and J lost 0 bases, with 12 bases between them. The CDR3 consists of 17 residues. Germline V gives CDR1 SGHVS, CDR2 FNYEAQ. This chain's CDR3 is CASSLEPLAATNEKLFF. The DNA of the CDR3 is TGTGCCAGCAGCTTAGAGCCCTTAGCCGCAACTAATGAAAAACTGTTTTTT.

The rearrangement uses TRBV24-1 and TRBJ2-7; 9 positions match TRBD1. CDR3 size: 15 residues. The ends lost 5 bases at V and 0 bases at J; junction bases unmatched: 4. Per the germline V gene, CDR1 is KGHDR and CDR2 is SFDVKD. The CDR3 is CATSVGQGRSYEQYF. The CDR3 DNA reads as TGTGCCACCAGTGTGGGACAGGGACGCTCCTACGAGCAGTACTTC.

V usage is TRBV7-3 and J usage is TRBJ2-1; the match to TRBD1 covers 7 bases. The CDR3 totals 13 residues. The V and J ends lost 8 bases and 9 bases, in that order; junction bases with no gene match: 10. CDR1 and CDR2 (germline): SGHTA, FQGTGA. CDR3 in DNA: TGTGCCAGCGGTACACAGGGACAGCGTGAGCAGTTCTTC. Translated: CASGTQGQREQFF.

This clone showed up just once. The chain couples TRBV12-5 to TRBJ1-3; no definite D call. The CDR3 is 11 amino acids. Germline lookup yields CDR1 LGHNT and CDR2 FRNRAP. The V end lost 6 bases, the J end lost 4 bases, and 4 bases lay between the germline ends. The DNA for the CDR3 is TGTGCTAGTGGCCAGGGAAACACCATATATTTT. Amino acid sequence: CASGQGNTIYF.

This clone came up a few times. The chain combines TRBV4-1 with TRBJ1-5; D unresolved. Trimming pared 0 bases from V and 9 bases from J, leaving 15 bases between. The CDR3 spans 15 residues. Germline V CDR1 and CDR2: MGHRA, YSYEKL. The CDR3 reads CASSQDAAVFGPQHF. For the CDR3, the DNA is TGCGCCAGCAGCCAAGATGCGGCCGTATTTGGGCCCCAGCATTTT.

The chain carries TRBV28 and TRBJ1-2; D ambiguous. Per the germline V gene, CDR1 is MDHEN and CDR2 is SYDVKM. Trimming took 6 bases from V and 4 from J, leaving 18 bases between them. This CDR3 has 15 amino acids. The CDR3 sequence is CASRDAGADFYGYTF. CDR3 bases: TGTGCCAGCAGGGATGCGGGAGCGGACTTCTATGGCTACACCTTC.

As to this clone: At the DNA level, this CDR3 is encoded by other sequences in the same sample as well. The V and J genes are TRBV3-1 (or the pseudogene TRBV3-2) and TRBJ2-7, with D unresolved. CDR1 and CDR2 (germline): LGHDT, YNNKEL (reference sequence). The CDR3 extends over 12 amino acids. V lost 3 bases to trimming and J lost 4 bases, with 7 bases between them. The CDR3 bases are TGTGCCAGCAGCCAGGTCAGATACGAGCAGTACTTC. This codes for CASSQVRYEQYF.

The CDR3 DNA reads TGTGCCTGGAGTGTTCGCGGGGTACAAGCTTTCTTT. Protein: CAWSVRGVQAFF. V gene TRBV30 combines with J gene TRBJ1-1; D unresolved. CDR3 length: 12 amino acids. Germline V gene sequence: CDR1 GTSNPN, CDR2 SVGIG (reference sequence). Deletions cut 0 bases from V and 9 bases from J, with 11 bases between.

This chain joins TRBV19 and TRBJ1-2; D is undetermined. The CDR3 loop spans 13 amino acids. Trimming left V 5 bases short and J 4 bases short, with 11 bases between. Looked up from germline, CDR1 is LNHDA and CDR2 is SQIVND (reference sequence). CDR3 amino acids: CASSGLRGYGYTF. The DNA of the CDR3 is TGTGCCAGTAGTGGGCTTCGGGGCTATGGCTACACCTTC.

The CDR3 coding sequence is TGTGCCAGCAATCAGCCTAGTATGAACACTGAAGCTTTCTTT. Translated: CASNQPSMNTEAFF. The V gene is TRBV2, the J gene TRBJ1-1; unclear D gene. V lost 7 bases and J lost 0, with 12 bases in between. The CDR3 has 14 residues. Germline CDR1 and CDR2: SNHLY and FYNNEI.